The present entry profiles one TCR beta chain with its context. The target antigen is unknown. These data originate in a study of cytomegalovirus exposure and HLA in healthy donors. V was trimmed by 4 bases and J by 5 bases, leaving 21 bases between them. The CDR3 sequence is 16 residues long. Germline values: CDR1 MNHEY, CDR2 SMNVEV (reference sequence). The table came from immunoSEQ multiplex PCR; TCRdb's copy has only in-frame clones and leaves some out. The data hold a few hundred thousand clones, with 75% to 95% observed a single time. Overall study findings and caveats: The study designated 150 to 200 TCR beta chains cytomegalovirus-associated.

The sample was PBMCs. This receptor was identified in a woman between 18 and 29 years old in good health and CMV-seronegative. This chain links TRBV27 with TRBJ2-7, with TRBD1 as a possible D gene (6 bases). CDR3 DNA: TGTGCCAGCAGTTCCCGTCCGTTACAGGGCAGACACGAGCAGTACTTC. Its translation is CASSSRPLQGRHEQYF.